This T cell receptor beta chain was documented in a study of T-cell reconstitution after alpha-beta-depleted transplantation in children. Preparation of the TCRbeta library used unique molecular identifiers. From the PCR reads, TCRdb called clonotypes with MiXCR, one entry per CDR3 protein. The repertoire holds about a million distinct CDR3 sequences, with about 30% as singletons. The CDR3 spans 14 residues. The V gene lost 4 bases and the J gene lost 4 bases, with 13 bases spanning the gap. Germline V lookup: CDR1 SGHVS, CDR2 FQNEAQ. Sequenced here: PBMCs, mostly from graft donor cells, sampled 360 days after TCRalphabeta/CD19-depleted stem cell transplant. The clonotype comes from a boy younger than two who had a stem cell transplant for SCID, so the T cells may come from the graft donor. The rearrangement links TRBV7-8 to TRBJ1-1; D may be TRBD1 (6 bases). The CDR3 loop reads CASSSRAGATEAFF. The CDR3 DNA follows: TGTGCCAGCAGCTCCCGAGCAGGGGCCACTGAAGCTTTCTTT.